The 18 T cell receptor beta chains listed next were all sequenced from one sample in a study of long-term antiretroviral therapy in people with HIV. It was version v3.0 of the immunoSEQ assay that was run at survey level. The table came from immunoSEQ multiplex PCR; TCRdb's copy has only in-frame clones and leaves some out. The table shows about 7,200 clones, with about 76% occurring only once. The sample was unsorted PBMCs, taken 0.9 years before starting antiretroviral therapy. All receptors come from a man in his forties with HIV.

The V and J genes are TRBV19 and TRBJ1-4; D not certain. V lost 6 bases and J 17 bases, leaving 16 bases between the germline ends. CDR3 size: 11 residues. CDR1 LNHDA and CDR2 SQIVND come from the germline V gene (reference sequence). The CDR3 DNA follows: TGTGCCAGTAGCAACGGGAAAGACTGTTTTTTT. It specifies CASSNGKDCFF.

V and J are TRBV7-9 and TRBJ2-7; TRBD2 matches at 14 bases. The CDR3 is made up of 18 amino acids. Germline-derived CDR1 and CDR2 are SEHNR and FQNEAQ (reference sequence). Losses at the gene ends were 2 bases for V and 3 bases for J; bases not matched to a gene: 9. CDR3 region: CASSLPGTSGGHSYEQYF. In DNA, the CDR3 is TGTGCCAGCAGCTTACCAGGGACTAGCGGGGGCCACAGCTACGAGCAGTACTTC.

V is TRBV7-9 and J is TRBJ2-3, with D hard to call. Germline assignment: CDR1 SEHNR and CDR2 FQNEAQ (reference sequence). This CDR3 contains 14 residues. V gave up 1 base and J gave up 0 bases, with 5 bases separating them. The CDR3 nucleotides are TGTGCCAGCAGCTTAGGTACTAGCACAGATACGCAGTATTTT. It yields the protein CASSLGTSTDTQYF.

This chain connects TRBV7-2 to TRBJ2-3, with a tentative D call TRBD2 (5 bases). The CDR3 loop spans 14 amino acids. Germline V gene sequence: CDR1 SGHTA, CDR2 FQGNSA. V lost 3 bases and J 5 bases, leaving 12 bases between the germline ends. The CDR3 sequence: CASSFRSRGDTQYF. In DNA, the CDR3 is TGTGCCAGCAGCTTTAGATCACGGGGAGATACGCAGTATTTT.

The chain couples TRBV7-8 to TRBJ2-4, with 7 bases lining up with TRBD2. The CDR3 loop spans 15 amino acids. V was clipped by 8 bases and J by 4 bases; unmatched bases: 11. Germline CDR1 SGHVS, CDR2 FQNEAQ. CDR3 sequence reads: CASGWREPGKNIQYF. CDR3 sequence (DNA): TGTGCCAGCGGATGGCGGGAGCCGGGGAAAAACATTCAGTACTTC.

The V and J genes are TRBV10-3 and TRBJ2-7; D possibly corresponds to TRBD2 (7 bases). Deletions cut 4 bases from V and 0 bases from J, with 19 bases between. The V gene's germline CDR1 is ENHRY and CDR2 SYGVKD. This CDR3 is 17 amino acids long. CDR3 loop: CAISGWEGGGHSYEQYF. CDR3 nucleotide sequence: TGTGCCATCAGTGGATGGGAGGGCGGGGGCCACTCCTACGAGCAGTACTTC.

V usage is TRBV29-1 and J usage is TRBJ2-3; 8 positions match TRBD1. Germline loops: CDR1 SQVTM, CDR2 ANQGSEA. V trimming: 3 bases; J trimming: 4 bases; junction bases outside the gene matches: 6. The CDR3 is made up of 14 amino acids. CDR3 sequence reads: CSVEATGESDTQYF. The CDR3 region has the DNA TGCAGCGTTGAGGCGACAGGGGAGTCAGATACGCAGTATTTT.

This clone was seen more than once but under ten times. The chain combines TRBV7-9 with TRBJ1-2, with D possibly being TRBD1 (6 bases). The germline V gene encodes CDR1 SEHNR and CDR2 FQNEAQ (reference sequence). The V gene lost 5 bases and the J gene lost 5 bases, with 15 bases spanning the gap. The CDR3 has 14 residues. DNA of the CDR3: TGTGCCAGCAGCCCCCCCTGGACAGAATATGGCTACACCTTC. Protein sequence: CASSPPWTEYGYTF.

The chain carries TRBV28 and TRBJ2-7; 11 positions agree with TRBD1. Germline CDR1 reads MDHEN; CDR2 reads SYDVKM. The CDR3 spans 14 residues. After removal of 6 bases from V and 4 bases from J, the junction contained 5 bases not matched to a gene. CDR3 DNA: TGTGCCAGCAGCTCCGGGACAGGGGGGTACGAGCAGTACTTC. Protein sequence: CASSSGTGGYEQYF.

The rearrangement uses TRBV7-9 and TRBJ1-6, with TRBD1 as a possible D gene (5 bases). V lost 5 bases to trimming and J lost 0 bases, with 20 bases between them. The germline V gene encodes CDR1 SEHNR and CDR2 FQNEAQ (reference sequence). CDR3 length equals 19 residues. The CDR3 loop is CASSLPTGTLHSYNSPLHF. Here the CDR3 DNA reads TGTGCCAGCAGCCTTCCCACCGGGACGCTACACTCCTATAATTCACCCCTCCACTTT.

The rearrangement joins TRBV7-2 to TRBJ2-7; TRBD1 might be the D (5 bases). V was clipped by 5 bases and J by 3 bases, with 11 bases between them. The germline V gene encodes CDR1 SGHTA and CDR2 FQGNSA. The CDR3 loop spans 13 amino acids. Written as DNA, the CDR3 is TGTGCCAGCAGCCCAATAGGGGACTACGAGCAGTACTTC. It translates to CASSPIGDYEQYF.

The DNA of the CDR3 is TGTGCCAGCAGCTTAGCGGCCGGGAGTGAGCAGTACTTC. This gives the protein CASSLAAGSEQYF. The chain employs TRBV11-2 and TRBJ2-7, with D possibly TRBD2 on 6 matching bases. Germline values: CDR1 SGHAT, CDR2 FQNNGV. V lost 1 base to trimming and J lost 7 bases, with 11 bases between them. CDR3 length equals 13 residues.

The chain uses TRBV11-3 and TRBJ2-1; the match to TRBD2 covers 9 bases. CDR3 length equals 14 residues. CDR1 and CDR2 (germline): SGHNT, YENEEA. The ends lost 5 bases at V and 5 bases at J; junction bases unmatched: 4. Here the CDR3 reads CASSQRGANNEQFF. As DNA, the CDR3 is TGTGCCAGCAGCCAGCGGGGGGCCAACAATGAGCAGTTCTTC.

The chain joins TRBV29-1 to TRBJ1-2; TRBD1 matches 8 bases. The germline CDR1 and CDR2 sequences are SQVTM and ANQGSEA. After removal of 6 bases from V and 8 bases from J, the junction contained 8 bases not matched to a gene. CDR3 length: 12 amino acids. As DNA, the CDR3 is TGCAGCGTCCCGACAGGGGCCACGGGCTACACCTTC. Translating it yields CSVPTGATGYTF.

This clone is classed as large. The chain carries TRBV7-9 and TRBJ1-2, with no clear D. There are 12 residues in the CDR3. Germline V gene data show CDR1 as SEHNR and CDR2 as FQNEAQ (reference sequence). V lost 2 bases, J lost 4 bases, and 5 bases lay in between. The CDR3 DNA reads TGTGCCAGCAGCTTATACAGCTATGGCTACACCTTC. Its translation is CASSLYSYGYTF.

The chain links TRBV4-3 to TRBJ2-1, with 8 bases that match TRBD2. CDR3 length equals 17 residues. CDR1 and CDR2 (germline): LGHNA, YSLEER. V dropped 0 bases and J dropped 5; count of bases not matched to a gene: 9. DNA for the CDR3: TGCGCCAGCAGCCAAGATCCGGCAGGGACTAGGGACAATGAGCAGTTCTTC. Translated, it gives CASSQDPAGTRDNEQFF.

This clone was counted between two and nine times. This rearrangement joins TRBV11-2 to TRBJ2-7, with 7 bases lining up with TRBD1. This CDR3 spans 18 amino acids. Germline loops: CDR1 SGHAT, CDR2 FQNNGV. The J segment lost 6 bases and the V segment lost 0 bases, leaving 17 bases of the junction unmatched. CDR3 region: CASSLDGGQRPYLPEQYF. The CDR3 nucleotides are TGTGCCAGCAGCTTAGATGGGGGACAGCGGCCCTACCTCCCCGAGCAGTACTTC.

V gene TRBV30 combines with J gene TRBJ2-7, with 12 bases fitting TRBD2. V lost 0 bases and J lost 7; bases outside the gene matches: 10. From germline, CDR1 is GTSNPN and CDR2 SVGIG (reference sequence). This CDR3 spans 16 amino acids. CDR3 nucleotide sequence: TGTGCCTGGAGTGTAGGAGTTGGACTAGCGGGGCTTGAGCAGTACTTC. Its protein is CAWSVGVGLAGLEQYF.